The 19 T cell receptor beta chains below come from one sample, sequenced in a study of somatic mutations in cytotoxic T cells in rheumatoid arthritis. Some clones are missing from TCRdb's copy, which holds only in-frame ones; the method was immunoSEQ multiplex PCR. The sample shows 12,000 to 15,000 clones, under 95% of them seen only once. Sequencing was carried out using CD4+ T cells sorted from blood. The receptors stem from a man aged 65 to 85 with rheumatoid arthritis.

The count of this clone is one. One end of the junction does not line up with germline, which may come from a read error. This same CDR3 is encoded by further DNA sequences in the sample. The CDR3 DNA sequence: TGTGCCAGCAGCTACTTGTCAGGGGTCGGCTACGAGCAGTACTTC. This translates into CASSYLSGVGYEQYF. This rearrangement joins TRBV6-5 to TRBJ2-7; D possibly corresponds to TRBD1 (6 bases). The CDR3 sequence is 15 residues long. The germline gives CDR1 MNHEY, CDR2 SVGAGI.

The rearrangement links TRBV5-1 to TRBJ1-6, with D tentatively TRBD1 (5 bases). Germline CDR1 SGHRS, CDR2 YFSETQ. The CDR3 length is 15 residues. Deletions cut 3 bases from V and 6 bases from J, with 13 bases between. In DNA form, the CDR3 reads TGCGCCAGCAGCTCCTTCGGGGGTAGTAATTCACCCCTCCACTTT. It yields the protein CASSSFGGSNSPLHF.

The chain combines TRBV11-2 with TRBJ1-2; D unclear. Trimming stripped 1 base from V and 8 bases from J, with 14 bases between. CDR1 SGHAT and CDR2 FQNNGV come from the germline V gene. This CDR3 spans 14 amino acids. The DNA of the CDR3 is TGTGCCAGCAGCTTAGTCTTGGGCGAAACGGGCTACACCTTC. Residues: CASSLVLGETGYTF.

This rearrangement joins TRBV6-1 to TRBJ1-1, with D possibly being TRBD1 (5 bases). The CDR3 has 14 amino acids. Germline CDR1 reads MNHNS; CDR2 reads SASEGT. The ends were cut back, 7 bases at V and 3 bases at J, with 15 bases in the middle. The CDR3 DNA reads as TGTGCCAGCACCCCTGGGGGGGGATACACTGAAGCTTTCTTT. Its translation is CASTPGGGYTEAFF.

The chain carries TRBV13 and TRBJ2-7; D perhaps matches TRBD2 (5 bases). The length of the CDR3 is 13 residues. Trimming stripped 5 bases from V and 5 bases from J, with 13 bases between. The germline gives CDR1 PRHDT, CDR2 FYEKMQ (reference sequence). The CDR3 loop reads CASSLQRQNEQYF. The DNA of the CDR3 is TGTGCCAGCAGCCTTCAGCGGCAGAACGAGCAGTACTTC.

For this clone: Sequence at one end of the junction differs from germline and may be a read error. The gene calls are TRBV7-3 and TRBJ1-2, with 7 bases identical to TRBD1. CDR1 SGHTA and CDR2 FQGTGA come from the germline V gene. The CDR3 is 14 amino acids. CDR3 sequence (DNA): TGTGCCAGCAGATTAAATACAGGGGTAGGGGGCTACACCTTC. This encodes CASRLNTGVGGYTF.

The chain joins TRBV28 to TRBJ2-2, with 9 positions matching TRBD1. The length of the CDR3 is 16 residues. The V gene's germline CDR1 is MDHEN and CDR2 SYDVKM. With 7 bases clipped from V and 5 bases from J, the junction kept 11 bases outside the gene matches. The CDR3 DNA sequence: TGTGCCAGCACTTCGAGCGGGACAGGGCGGACCGGGGAGCTGTTTTTT. The encoded protein is CASTSSGTGRTGELFF. The variable domain in full, completed from reference TRBV28 and TRBJ2-2, reads DVKVTQSSRYLVKRTGEKVFLECVQDMDHENMFWYRQDPGLGLRLIYFSYDVKMKEKGDIPEGYSVSREKKERFSLILESASTNQTSMYLCASTSSGTGRTGELFFGEGSRLTVL.

The gene calls are TRBV11-2 and TRBJ1-1; TRBD1 aligns across 9 bases. V was clipped by 5 bases and J by 5 bases; unmatched bases: 6. CDR1 is SGHAT, CDR2 FQNNGV, per germline. There are 14 residues in the CDR3. The CDR3 DNA is TGTGCCAGCAGCGTACAGGGGGCGCGTACTGAAGCTTTCTTT. This translates into CASSVQGARTEAFF.

The chain combines TRBV6-1 with TRBJ1-4; D possibly corresponds to TRBD1 (5 bases). The length of the CDR3 is 16 residues. Germline V gene lookup returns CDR1 MNHNS and CDR2 SASEGT. The V and J ends lost 4 bases and 8 bases respectively, with 20 bases between them. The CDR3, as DNA: TGTGCCAGCAGTGGGGTCCCTCGGGGGTGGTCGGAAAAACTGTTTTTT. Its protein product is CASSGVPRGWSEKLFF.

The rearrangement links TRBV10-3 to TRBJ2-3; 8 nucleotides agree with TRBD2. From germline, CDR1 is ENHRY and CDR2 SYGVKD. V was pared by 3 bases and J by 6 bases, with 8 bases of the junction left unmatched. The CDR3 is made up of 15 amino acids. CDR3 nucleotide sequence: TGTGCCATCAGTGACGGGACTAGAGGGATTGATACGCAGTATTTT. Its translation is CAISDGTRGIDTQYF.

This chain connects TRBV2 to TRBJ2-7; D is possibly TRBD2 (6 bases). Germline values: CDR1 SNHLY, CDR2 FYNNEI. This CDR3 has 15 residues. Trimming removed 4 bases from V and 0 bases from J, with 13 bases in between. CDR3 DNA sequence: TGTGCCAGCAGTGGGCGGGGAAAGTACTCCTACGAGCAGTACTTC. This sequence encodes CASSGRGKYSYEQYF.

The chain recombines TRBV7-8 with TRBJ2-1; the D gene is possibly TRBD2 (7 bases). Germline CDR1 SGHVS, CDR2 FQNEAQ. V dropped 8 bases and J dropped 0 bases, with 11 bases sitting between them. The CDR3 runs to 14 residues. CDR3 in DNA: TGTGCCAGCGGGGGCGGGAGCTCCTACAATGAGCAGTTCTTC. Protein sequence: CASGGGSSYNEQFF.

V gene TRBV19 combines with J gene TRBJ2-7; D is perhaps TRBD1 (6 bases). V was clipped by 6 bases and J by 2 bases, with 14 bases between them. The germline V gene has CDR1 LNHDA and CDR2 SQIVND (reference sequence). This CDR3 has 14 residues. In DNA form, the CDR3 reads TGTGCCAGTAGAGCGGCCAGGGGTCCCTACGAGCAGTACTTC. Amino acid sequence: CASRAARGPYEQYF.

CDR3 region: CASSKDRDTEAFF. For the CDR3, the DNA is TGTGCCAGCAGCAAAGACAGGGACACTGAAGCTTTCTTT. The chain links TRBV7-7 to TRBJ1-1; 7 bases agree with TRBD1. Germline CDR1 SSHAT, CDR2 FNYEAQ (reference sequence). CDR3 length: 13 residues. J lost 3 bases, V lost 5 bases, and 3 bases had no gene match.

The CDR3 here is CASSSYASYEQYF. CDR3 DNA sequence: TGTGCCAGCAGTTCCTACGCCTCCTACGAGCAGTACTTC. The chain uses TRBV27 and TRBJ2-7; no clear D. Germline values: CDR1 MNHEY, CDR2 SMNVEV (reference sequence). Deletions cut 4 bases from V and 0 bases from J, with 7 bases between. This CDR3 comprises 13 residues.

The chain links TRBV18 to TRBJ2-7; TRBD1 agrees at 12 bases. The germline V gene encodes CDR1 KGHSH and CDR2 LQKENI. The CDR3 is 16 amino acids. After removal of 4 bases from V and 6 bases from J, the junction contained 10 bases not matched to a gene. CDR3 coding DNA: TGTGCCAGCTCACTTGGTGGAGGGACAGGGGGCTTCGAGCAGTACTTC. This encodes CASSLGGGTGGFEQYF. Drawing the rest from reference TRBV18 and TRBJ2-7, the complete variable domain is NAGVMQNPRHLVRRRGQEARLRCSPMKGHSHVYWYRQLPEEGLKFMVYLQKENIIDESGMPKERFSAEFPKEGPSILRIQQVVRGDSAAYFCASSLGGGTGGFEQYFGPGTRLTVT.

The rearrangement links TRBV6-1 to TRBJ1-1; D gene uncertain. CDR3 length equals 14 residues. Germline lookup yields CDR1 MNHNS and CDR2 SASEGT. Trimming left V 0 bases short and J 7 bases short, with 12 bases between. The DNA for the CDR3 is TGTGCCAGCAGTGAAGCGGGAGTCTTCGGTGAAGCTTTCTTT. Translating gives CASSEAGVFGEAFF.

V and J are TRBV10-2 and TRBJ2-3; 7 nucleotides align to TRBD1. The CDR3 has 14 residues. With V trimmed by 6 bases and J by 2 bases, 5 bases remained unmatched. The germline V gene has CDR1 WSHSY and CDR2 SAAADI. Here the CDR3 DNA reads TGCGCCAGCAGAGAGGGACAGCACACAGATACGCAGTATTTT. Translation: CASREGQHTDTQYF.

This sequence joins TRBV5-1 and TRBJ2-7, with a tentative D call TRBD1 (5 bases). CDR3 size: 14 residues. Trimming took off 2 bases at V and 4 bases at J, with 13 bases between the two ends. The germline CDR1 and CDR2 sequences are SGHRS and YFSETQ. CDR3 region: CASSLIPGSYEQYF. CDR3 sequence (DNA): TGCGCCAGCAGCTTAATTCCAGGGTCTTACGAGCAGTACTTC.